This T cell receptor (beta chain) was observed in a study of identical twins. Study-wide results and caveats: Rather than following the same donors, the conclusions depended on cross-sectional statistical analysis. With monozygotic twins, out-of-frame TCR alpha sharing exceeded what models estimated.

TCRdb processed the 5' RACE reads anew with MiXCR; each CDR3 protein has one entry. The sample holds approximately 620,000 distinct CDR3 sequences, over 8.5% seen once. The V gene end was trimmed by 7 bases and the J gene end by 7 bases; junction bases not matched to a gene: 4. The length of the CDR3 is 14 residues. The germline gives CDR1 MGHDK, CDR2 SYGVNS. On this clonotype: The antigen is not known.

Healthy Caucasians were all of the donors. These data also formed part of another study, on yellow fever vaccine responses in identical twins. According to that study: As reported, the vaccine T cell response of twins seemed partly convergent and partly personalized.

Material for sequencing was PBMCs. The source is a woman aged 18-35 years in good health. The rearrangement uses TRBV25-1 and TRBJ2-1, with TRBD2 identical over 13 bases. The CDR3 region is CASMGLAGHNEQFF. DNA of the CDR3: TGTGCCAGCATGGGACTAGCGGGGCATAATGAGCAGTTCTTC.